This note documents a single TCR beta chain sequence. In this sample, this clone turned up many times. Its antigen is still unknown. Base quality data are lacking; no much larger clone is found one base away. The germline V end is reduced by 1 base and the J end by 4 bases; junction bases left unmatched: 15. The germline V gene (reference sequence) provides CDR1 DFQATT and CDR2 SNEGSKA. From its cysteine to its phenylalanine, the CDR3 spans 20 amino acids. This entry keeps only the CDR3 DNA: 60 bases, framed from base 1. This sample was included in a study of metastatic and nonmetastatic thyroid tumors (dated by TCRdb to the early 2020s). Study-wide context: Repertoires from peripheral blood and from tumor or nodule tissue samples of malignant and benign thyroid patients were compared. General conclusions and limits of the study: In both blood and tumor samples, malignant tumors were reported to have significantly higher TCR beta diversity than benign nodules.

Library method: PCR. These reads were obtained on an Illumina HiSeq 4000. High-throughput sequencing was used to profile the CDR3 region of the TCR beta-chain in every patient. In the authors' own workflow: The researchers built a classifier to tell apart papillary thyroid cancer patients with distant metastasis, based on CDR3 differences among clinicopathological groups. The Shannon index was used to assess repertoire diversity, and the Morisita-Horn index was used to assess tumor-blood repertoire similarity. Through fastp at Q25 and MiXCR, TCRdb rebuilt clones from the public reads, retaining in-frame beta chains. TCRdb's processing, not the study's, gives the V and J calls here. The sample has about 40,000 clones on record, approximately 12% of them singletons. The ten most abundant clones make up 8% to 10% of the sample. No treatment had been received by any patient before thyroid surgery. The study retrospectively analysed patient clinical samples collected from the early 2010s to the late 2010s using T-cell receptor beta sequencing.

This TCR came from a female donor with papillary thyroid cancer or a benign thyroid nodule (not recorded which). Some clones in this sample may be carry-over from other donors' samples. Sample: blood. In this chain, TRBV20-1 is recombined with TRBJ2-1, with 14 bases matching TRBD2. The DNA reads TGCAGTGCTAGAGGTCGGGGGACTAGCGGGAGTTATGGGAGTTACAATGAGCAGTTCTTC. It specifies CSARGRGTSGSYGSYNEQFF.